The source of this TCR beta chain is a study of T cells after posttransplantation cyclophosphamide. Regarding the study as a whole: TRB overlap between skin or GI tissue T cells and blood was limited. After PTCy, TRB diversity resembled that of CNI/methotrexate controls. Donor CD8+ memory clones often dominated recipient blood repertoires at later times.

Profiled with immunoSEQ multiplex PCR; TCRdb holds only in-frame clones, not every one. The top ten clones hold approximately 3.8% of a sample with roughly 11,000 clones, about 89% of them seen once. Cyclophosphamide on days +3 and +4 followed busulfan-fludarabine conditioning and a marrow graft. The V gene lost 4 bases and the J gene lost 7 bases, with 16 bases spanning the gap. Germline V gives CDR1 SNHLY, CDR2 FYNNEI. This CDR3 has 15 amino acids. This clone has a handful of counts. Its antigen is unidentified. The sample here was PBMCs, taken after allogeneic stem cell transplant with posttransplant cyclophosphamide. This sequence was found in a female patient in her 30s who received an allogeneic stem cell transplant from an unrelated donor, was CMV-positive, and had no GVHD. Some T cells may originate from the graft donor. V and J are TRBV2 and TRBJ1-4, with a possible D match to TRBD1 (6 bases). The CDR3 sequence: CASSGLTGASEKLFF. CDR3 sequence (DNA): TGTGCCAGCAGTGGATTGACAGGAGCGTCTGAAAAACTGTTTTTT.